A single T cell receptor (beta chain) is shown here with its context. Its specificity is not known. Clones were read by immunoSEQ multiplex PCR, and TCRdb kept only the in-frame ones, dropping some. The sample holds 7,500 to 9,000 clones; roughly 92% are singletons and the top ten take 2.1%. Germline lookup yields CDR1 SGHAT and CDR2 FQNNGV. V was pared by 4 bases and J by 4 bases, with 19 bases between. CDR3 length: 16 residues. This sample is drawn from a study of graft-versus-host responses after intestinal transplantation. Study-wide background: Every recipient had anti-thymocyte globulin induction and two to four years of tacrolimus plus steroids.

General observations from the study: Recipient marrow contained GvH clones, some of which appeared first in ileum or blood.

The chain recombines TRBV11-2 with TRBJ1-1, with D perhaps matching TRBD1 (6 bases). This specimen consisted of PBMCs, obtained 11 days after intestinal transplantation. The source of this sequence is a human patient who received an intestinal transplant, so some T cells may come from the graft donor. In DNA, the CDR3 is TGTGCCAGCAGCTCATGGGGGCGTGGGGGTTTCACTGAAGCTTTCTTT. It codes for CASSSWGRGGFTEAFF.